The entry below gives a single T cell receptor beta chain sequence along with its context. V dropped 2 bases and J dropped 4; count of bases not matched to a gene: 6. CDR1 is MNHNS, CDR2 SASEGT, per germline. The CDR3 contains 15 residues. The data stem from a study of blood T cell repertoires in COVID-19. Study context: The United States, Italy and Spain were the sources of the acute and convalescent COVID-19 samples. Sources were T cells, B-cell-depleted T cells, or PBMCs; the material itself was cDNA or gDNA.

Authors' methods: Reference gene primer amplification gave estimated nucleated cell counts. Assay: immunoSEQ multiplex PCR; the TCRdb copy retains only in-frame clones and omits some. The DNA gave D and trimming, while V, J and clone size come from that table. The repertoire consists of 50,000 to 80,000 clones, with under 90% occurring once and the leading ten covering approximately 1.5%. V and J are TRBV6-1 and TRBJ1-2; the match to TRBD1 covers 8 bases. Sequencing used peripheral blood. The source is a man aged 55 to 70 with acute or convalescent COVID-19. The CDR3 is CASSESPGQAYGYTF. The CDR3 DNA is TGTGCCAGCAGTGAAAGCCCGGGACAGGCCTATGGCTACACCTTC.